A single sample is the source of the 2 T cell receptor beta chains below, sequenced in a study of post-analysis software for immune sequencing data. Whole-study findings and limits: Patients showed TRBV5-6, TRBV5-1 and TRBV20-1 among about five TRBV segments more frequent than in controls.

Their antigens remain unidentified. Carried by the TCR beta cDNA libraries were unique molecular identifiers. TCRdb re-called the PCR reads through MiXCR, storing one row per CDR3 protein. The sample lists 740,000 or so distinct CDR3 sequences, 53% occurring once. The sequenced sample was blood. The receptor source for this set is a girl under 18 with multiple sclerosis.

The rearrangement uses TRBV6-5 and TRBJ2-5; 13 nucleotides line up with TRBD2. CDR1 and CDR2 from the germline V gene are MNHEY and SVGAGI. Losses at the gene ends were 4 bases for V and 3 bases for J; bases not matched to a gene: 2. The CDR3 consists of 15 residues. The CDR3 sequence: CASSFTSGGEETQYF. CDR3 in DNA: TGTGCCAGCAGTTTCACTAGCGGGGGGGAAGAGACCCAGTACTTC.

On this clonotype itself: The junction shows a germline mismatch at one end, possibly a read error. The CDR3 DNA reads as TGTGCCAGCAGCCGATCTAGCGGGGTCAACACCGGGGAGCGGTTTTTT. Translation gives CASSRSSGVNTGERFF. This sequence joins TRBV3-1 and TRBJ2-2; 9 positions agree with TRBD2. The CDR3 has 16 residues. Germline V CDR1 and CDR2: LGHDT, YNNKEL (reference sequence).